This is a list of T cell receptor beta chains from one sample in a study of PD-1 blockade in mismatch repair-deficient tumors. Sequenced by immunoSEQ multiplex PCR; TCRdb stores in-frame clones only, minus some. The sample records 39,000 or so clones, roughly 88% being singletons. The sequencing used PBMCs, collected approximately 9 months after starting pembrolizumab. The receptors derive from an adult with mismatch repair-deficient cancer. The CDR3 runs from the conserved cysteine through the conserved F or W. Fields, in order: J gene, D gene, V gene, clone size, CDR3 DNA, CDR3 protein. A D gene is named only where the DNA matches it firmly. Clone size is shown for a subset of rows, as once, few, many or a class of expanded clone.

TRBJ1-4	TRBD1	TRBV7-8	-	TGTGCCAGCAGCTTAGTGAGGACAGGGGTGGAAAAACTGTTTTTT	CASSLVRTGVEKLFF
TRBJ2-3	TRBD2	TRBV27	-	TGTGCCAGCAGTAGCGGGAGGGGCGCTGGAGATACGCAGTATTTT	CASSSGRGAGDTQYF
TRBJ1-1	-	TRBV5-1	-	TGCGCCAGCAGCTACAGACCCGCCGATCTGAACACTGAAGCTTTCTTT	CASSYRPADLNTEAFF
TRBJ1-1	-	TRBV25-1	-	TGTGCCAGCAGTGGGAGGGCGGGAGGCACTGAAGCTTTCTTT	CASSGRAGGTEAFF
TRBJ2-1	-	TRBV29-1	-	TGCAGCGTCTCCGCGACTAGACAGTACAATGAGCAGTTCTTC	CSVSATRQYNEQFF
TRBJ2-6	-	TRBV7-9	-	TGTGCCAGCAGCTTAGCGGGGCTTGGGGCCAACGTCCTGACTTTC	CASSLAGLGANVLTF
TRBJ2-7	TRBD2	TRBV5-1	-	TGCGCCAGCAGCTTCCGGGAGGGCCACGAGCAGTACTTC	CASSFREGHEQYF
TRBJ2-1	TRBD2	TRBV4-2	-	TGTGCCAGCAGCCAAGTAGGAGCTAGCGGGACAAATGAGCAGTTCTTC	CASSQVGASGTNEQFF
TRBJ1-2	-	TRBV7-2	-	TGTGCCAGCAGCTTACAGGTTAACTATGGCTACACCTTC	CASSLQVNYGYTF
TRBJ2-2	-	TRBV7-2	-	TGTGCCAGCAGCTCTCAGGGTTCCGGGGAGCTGTTTTTT	CASSSQGSGELFF
TRBJ2-7	-	TRBV2	few	TGTGCCAGCAGTGAAAACAGGGACTCCTACGAGCAGTACTTC	CASSENRDSYEQYF
TRBJ2-3	-	TRBV28	-	TGTGCCAGCAGGCGGGCCAGCACAGATACGCAGTATTTT	CASRRASTDTQYF
TRBJ1-1	-	TRBV5-1	-	TGCGCCAGCAGCTTGGAACAGGCCTCTGAAGCTTTCTTT	CASSLEQASEAFF
TRBJ2-2	TRBD2	TRBV19	-	TGTGCCAGTAGTACACTAGCGGGAGGGAGGAGCGCCGGGGAGCTGTTTTTT	CASSTLAGGRSAGELFF
TRBJ2-5	TRBD1	TRBV19	-	TGTGCCAGTAGTATAGTAGGCCAGGGGGCAGGAGAGACCCAGTACTTC	CASSIVGQGAGETQYF
TRBJ2-7	TRBD2	TRBV6-5	few	TGTGCCAGCGGTAGCGGGAGCTACGAGCAGTACTTC	CASGSGSYEQYF
TRBJ1-3	TRBD1	TRBV9	once	TGTGCCAGCAGCGCCCGGGACAGCTCTGGAAACACCATATATTTT	CASSARDSSGNTIYF
TRBJ2-5	-	TRBV7-6	few	TGTGCCAGCAGCTTAGGAAGGGGTCGAAGGACCCAGTACTTC	CASSLGRGRRTQYF
TRBJ1-5	TRBD1	TRBV19	-	TGTGCCAGTAGGTCGAGACAGGGGGAGATTCAGCCCCAGCATTTT	CASRSRQGEIQPQHF
TRBJ1-5	-	TRBV27	few	TGTGCCAGCAGTTTATCGTGGAGTAGCAATCAGCCCCAGCATTTT	CASSLSWSSNQPQHF
TRBJ2-7	-	TRBV11-2	-	TGTGCCAGCAGCTTACACTACGAGCAGTACTTC	CASSLHYEQYF
TRBJ2-5	-	TRBV2	-	TGTGCCAGCACTCGAACAGAACAAGAGACCCAGTACTTC	CASTRTEQETQYF
TRBJ1-5	TRBD1	TRBV6-1	-	TGTGCCAGCAGTGACCGGGACAGGAGCCGGTGGCCCCAGCATTTT	CASSDRDRSRWPQHF
TRBJ1-1	-	TRBV5-6	-	TGTGCCAGCAGCACGACAGAGTTCTACACTGAAGCTTTCTTT	CASSTTEFYTEAFF
TRBJ2-1	TRBD2	TRBV7-2	-	TGTGCCAGCAGCTTAGCAGCGGGAGTACATGAGCAGTTCTTC	CASSLAAGVHEQFF
TRBJ1-2	-	TRBV28	-	TGTGCCAGCAGTCGACAGCCCAACTATGGCTACACCTTC	CASSRQPNYGYTF
TRBJ2-7	TRBD1	TRBV19	-	TGTGCCAGTAGTATACAGGGACAGTCCTACGAGCAGTACTTC	CASSIQGQSYEQYF
TRBJ2-1	-	TRBV5-6	-	TGTGCCAGCAGCCAAATACGGGGGTCAGGGTGGGATGAGCAGTTCTTC	CASSQIRGSGWDEQFF
TRBJ2-7	TRBD2	TRBV4-2	few	TGTGCCAGCAGCCAAGATCTAGGGAGGGCCGAGTACTTC	CASSQDLGRAEYF
TRBJ1-5	-	TRBV27	-	TGTGCCAGCAGTTTATCGTACGGGGGACTTCAGCCCCAGCATTTT	CASSLSYGGLQPQHF
TRBJ2-6	-	TRBV5-1	-	TGCGCCAGCAGTAGGGGGAATGGGGCCAACGTCCTGACTTTC	CASSRGNGANVLTF
TRBJ2-3	TRBD2	TRBV7-7	-	TGTGCCAGCAGCCGAGCTAGCGGGACAGATACGCAGTATTTT	CASSRASGTDTQYF
TRBJ1-1	-	TRBV5-6	-	TGTGCCAGCAGCTTCGACATGAACACTGAAGCTTTCTTT	CASSFDMNTEAFF
TRBJ1-6	TRBD1	TRBV7-2	-	TGTGCCAGCAGCGTACAGGGGAATTCACCCCTCCACTTT	CASSVQGNSPLHF
TRBJ2-3	TRBD2	TRBV6-1	-	TGTGCCAGCAGTGATCCCTTCTTACTAGCGAACACAGATACGCAGTATTTT	CASSDPFLLANTDTQYF
TRBJ2-7	TRBD2	TRBV5-6	-	TGTGCCAGCAGCCTCCGGGGTAGCGGGAGGATATACGAGCAGTACTTC	CASSLRGSGRIYEQYF
TRBJ2-2	-	TRBV27	-	TGTGCCAGCAGTCTCTACCGTAGTTCTAACACCGGGGAGCTGTTTTTT	CASSLYRSSNTGELFF
TRBJ2-7	TRBD1	TRBV7-6	once	TGTGCCAGCAGACTAACACCGGGACAGGACTCCTACGAGCAGTACTTC	CASRLTPGQDSYEQYF
TRBJ1-4	-	TRBV28	-	TGTGCCAGCAGTTTTGGGAGGCGGGGGTATGGTGAAAAACTGTTTTTT	CASSFGRRGYGEKLFF
TRBJ2-1	TRBD1	TRBV18	-	TGTGCCAGCTCACCGGGACAGCCCTACAATGAGCAGTTCTTC	CASSPGQPYNEQFF
TRBJ1-4	-	TRBV28	once	TGTGCCAGCAGTATTCACACAATGGACGGGAGGGCAAAACTGTTTTTT	CASSIHTMDGRAKLFF
TRBJ1-1	TRBD1	TRBV6-1	-	TGTGCCAGCAGTGTAACAGGGGAGAACACTGAAGCTTTCTTT	CASSVTGENTEAFF
TRBJ2-1	TRBD1	TRBV30	-	TGTGCCTCGCACCGCGGGACAGGGGGTAAGTCCTACAATGAGCAGTTCTTC	CASHRGTGGKSYNEQFF